A single T cell receptor (beta chain) is shown here with its context. The antigen remains undetermined. This entry belongs to a study of CXCR3-negative and CXCR3-positive naive CD8 T cells. Study outcomes and limitations: Whereas both naive subsets had comparably high diversity, memory CD8+ cells had much lower diversity.

Looked up from germline, CDR1 is SQVTM and CDR2 is ANQGSEA. The length of the CDR3 is 19 residues. Each TRB cDNA library was prepared by 5' RACE (with UMI labels). TCRdb reanalyzed the 5' RACE reads, giving one entry per CDR3 protein sequence and no DNA. The sample has roughly 100,000 distinct CDR3 sequences; the top ten hold around 0.99%. The V call is TRBV29-1, the J call TRBJ2-2; TCRdb's D gene call, TRBD2, goes unchecked for lack of DNA. The origin of this receptor is a human donor in good health. Some clones in this sample may be carry-over from other donors' samples. Sequencing input: naive CXCR3- CD8+ T cells from blood. Subset noted: CD45RO-CCR7+CD27+CD95- naive CD8+ T cells lacking CXCR3 (TNR3-). The CDR3 reads CSVVGLAGLSAPNTGELFF.